The 26 T cell receptor beta chains presented below share a single source sample, sequenced in a study of CD8+ T cells in alopecia areata. In each case, RNA was isolated and then reverse transcribed into cDNA as the sequencing template. Some clones are missing from TCRdb's copy, which holds only in-frame ones; the method was immunoSEQ multiplex PCR. This table holds 100,000 to 130,000 clones, approximately 59% found once. Sequenced: CD8+ T cells sorted from blood. Receptor source: a human donor in good health.

V gene TRBV6-4 combines with J gene TRBJ2-2; D remains unclear. This CDR3 contains 13 residues. Deletions cut 0 bases from V and 4 bases from J, with 3 bases between. Germline V gives CDR1 MRHNA, CDR2 SNTAGT. The CDR3 reads CASSDSSTGELFF. DNA of the CDR3: TGTGCCAGCAGTGACTCAAGCACCGGGGAGCTGTTTTTT.

By frequency in the sample, this clone is large. This chain uses TRBV7-9 with TRBJ1-2, with D perhaps matching TRBD1 (5 bases). The V gene's germline CDR1 is SEHNR and CDR2 FQNEAQ (reference sequence). The CDR3 extends over 16 amino acids. V was pared by 2 bases and J by 0 bases, with 13 bases between. CDR3 nucleotides: TGTGCCAGCAGCTTACTTGACAGTAATGCTAACTATGGCTACACCTTC. It encodes CASSLLDSNANYGYTF.

CDR3 coding DNA: TGTGCCAGCAGTGAAGGGGTTGGGGGAATGGCTTATGGCTACACCTTC. Translating gives CASSEGVGGMAYGYTF. The V call is TRBV5-6, the J call TRBJ1-2; tentative D call: TRBD1 (5 bases). Per the germline V gene, CDR1 is SGHDT and CDR2 is YYEEEE. The CDR3 spans 16 residues. Trimming removed 5 bases at V and 5 bases at J, with 22 bases between.

The chain links TRBV4-1 to TRBJ1-6; D is unresolved. V dropped 4 bases and J dropped 5 bases, with 21 bases sitting between them. The CDR3 totals 18 residues. Germline V gives CDR1 MGHRA, CDR2 YSYEKL. This chain's CDR3 is CASSLRALGEVDNSPLHF. CDR3 DNA sequence: TGCGCCAGCAGCCTTCGGGCTCTGGGTGAAGTGGATAATTCACCCCTCCACTTT.

J is TRBJ1-2 and V is TRBV15; D is undetermined. V was cut by 4 bases and J by 2 bases, with 14 bases left in between. This CDR3 comprises 15 residues. The germline gives CDR1 LNHNV, CDR2 YYDKDF (reference sequence). This CDR3 is CATSTPPFTNYGYTF. Written as DNA, the CDR3 is TGTGCCACCAGCACGCCCCCCTTCACGAACTATGGCTACACCTTC.

This rearrangement joins TRBV7-9 to TRBJ1-2, with D uncertain. CDR1 and CDR2 from the germline V gene are SEHNR and FQNEAQ (reference sequence). Trimming took off 1 base at V and 3 bases at J, with 6 bases between the two ends. The CDR3 contains 13 residues. The CDR3 DNA reads as TGTGCCAGCAGCTTAGGACCGCACTATGGCTACACCTTC. Protein: CASSLGPHYGYTF.

The chain uses TRBV7-9 and TRBJ2-1; D possibly uses TRBD1 or TRBD2 (6 bases each). This CDR3 is 14 amino acids long. Per germline, CDR1 SEHNR and CDR2 FQNEAQ (reference sequence). The germline V and J ends were trimmed by 2 bases and 8 bases, with 13 bases remaining between them. The CDR3 DNA is TGTGCCAGCAGCTTAAAGATCGGGGGCGATGAGCAGTTCTTC. It is translated as CASSLKIGGDEQFF.

J is TRBJ1-2 and V is TRBV29-1, with 7 bases that match TRBD1. Germline V CDR1 and CDR2: SQVTM, ANQGSEA. The CDR3 sequence is 10 residues long. Losses at the gene ends were 6 bases for V and 6 bases for J; bases not matched to a gene: 1. CDR3: CSVTGDGYTF. CDR3 nucleotides: TGCAGCGTCACAGGGGATGGCTACACCTTC. The entire variable domain, with the rest obtained from reference TRBV29-1 and TRBJ1-2, is as follows: SAVISQKPSRDICQRGTSLTIQCQVDSQVTMMFWYRQQPGQSLTLIATANQGSEATYESGFVIDKFPISRPNLTFSTLTVSNMSPEDSSIYLCSVTGDGYTFGSGTRLTVV.

The chain has TRBV5-1 and TRBJ1-1; 8 bases line up with TRBD1. Germline CDR1 and CDR2: SGHRS and YFSETQ. The CDR3 extends over 14 amino acids. The V and J ends lost 2 bases and 5 bases, in that order; junction bases with no gene match: 5. The CDR3 loop is CASSFRGLETEAFF. In nucleotides, the CDR3 is TGCGCCAGCAGCTTCAGGGGGCTGGAGACTGAAGCTTTCTTT.

V and J are TRBV19 and TRBJ1-1; 9 bases align to TRBD1. Germline trimming cut 7 bases from V and 0 bases from J; bases unmatched to any gene: 3. The CDR3 extends over 14 amino acids. CDR1 is LNHDA and CDR2 is SQIVND in the germline V gene (reference sequence). CDR3 amino acids: CASTGQGMNTEAFF. CDR3 DNA: TGTGCCAGTACCGGACAGGGGATGAACACTGAAGCTTTCTTT. The full variable domain, completed using reference TRBV19 and TRBJ1-1, is DGGITQSPKYLFRKEGQNVTLSCEQNLNHDAMYWYRQDPGQGLRLIYYSQIVNDFQKGDIAEGYSVSREKKESFPLTVTSAQKNPTAFYLCASTGQGMNTEAFFGQGTRLTVV.

Notes on this clone: The same CDR3 also results from other DNA sequences found in this sample. This rearrangement joins TRBV13 to TRBJ2-5; D gene unclear. Germline V gene sequence: CDR1 PRHDT, CDR2 FYEKMQ (reference sequence). The V end was cut by 0 bases, the J end by 5 bases, with 4 bases between. The CDR3 runs 12 residues. The DNA for the CDR3 is TGTGCCAGCAGCTTAGGTTCGGAGACCCAGTACTTC. It codes for CASSLGSETQYF.

This clone was found a few times. This chain joins TRBV7-9 and TRBJ2-7; 12 bases map to TRBD1. In germline, CDR1 is SEHNR, CDR2 FQNEAQ (reference sequence). This CDR3 comprises 16 residues. Trimming removed 5 bases from V and 5 bases from J; junction bases left unmatched: 10. In DNA, the CDR3 is TGTGCCAGCAGCCCCGGGACAGGGGGCTCGATCGACGAGCAGTACTTC. Its translation is CASSPGTGGSIDEQYF.

The chain carries TRBV5-6 and TRBJ2-7; 10 bases align to TRBD1. The CDR3 has 15 residues. The junction had 6 bases not matched to a gene; V was cut back by 3 bases and J by 3 bases. Germline CDR1 reads SGHDT; CDR2 reads YYEEEE. The CDR3 spells CASSSDRGAIYEQYF. CDR3 in DNA: TGTGCCAGCAGCTCGGACAGGGGGGCAATCTACGAGCAGTACTTC. Using reference TRBV5-6 and TRBJ2-7 for the parts outside the CDR3, the full variable domain is DAGVTQSPTHLIKTRGQQVTLRCSPKSGHDTVSWYQQALGQGPQFIFQYYEEEERQRGNFPDRFSGHQFPNYSSELNVNALLLGDSALYLCASSSDRGAIYEQYFGPGTRLTVT.

This clone was observed once. The J gene is TRBJ2-3, the V gene TRBV29-1; D is possibly TRBD1 or TRBD2 (5 bases each). CDR1 and CDR2 (germline): SQVTM, ANQGSEA. V shed 2 bases and J shed 8 bases, with 8 bases lying between them. The CDR3 runs to 11 residues. Here the CDR3 reads CSVERDGTQYF. The DNA for the CDR3 is TGCAGCGTTGAACGGGACGGTACGCAGTATTTT.

This clone was recorded a few times. The rearrangement uses TRBV27 and TRBJ1-1; D ambiguous. This CDR3 has 13 amino acids. Germline V gene lookup returns CDR1 MNHEY and CDR2 SMNVEV (reference sequence). V dropped 6 bases and J dropped 3 bases, with 11 bases sitting between them. This CDR3 is CASRGLSDTEAFF. The DNA of the CDR3 is TGTGCCAGCAGGGGGTTATCAGACACTGAAGCTTTCTTT.

This rearrangement joins TRBV4-3 to TRBJ2-2; no reliable D call. Germline CDR1 and CDR2: LGHNA and YSLEER. This CDR3 comprises 16 residues. V was pared by 4 bases and J by 9 bases, with 21 bases between. This CDR3 is CASSPSIDLAGRELFF. The CDR3 DNA is TGCGCCAGCAGCCCGAGCATCGACCTTGCTGGTAGGGAGCTGTTTTTT.

The rearrangement uses TRBV2 and TRBJ1-1, with D possibly matching TRBD1 (6 bases). CDR3 length: 15 amino acids. V lost 6 bases and J lost 5, with 19 bases in between. Per germline, CDR1 SNHLY and CDR2 FYNNEI. The DNA of the CDR3 is TGTGCCAGCAGGCTCCCAACACAGGGTAAGACTGAAGCTTTCTTT. It codes for CASRLPTQGKTEAFF.

This clone was detected only once. V and J are TRBV30 and TRBJ1-1; no clear D gene. Germline V CDR1 and CDR2: GTSNPN, SVGIG (reference sequence). The CDR3 runs to 16 residues. The V end lost 0 bases, the J end lost 0 bases, and 14 bases lay between the germline ends. This CDR3 is CAWSVGVRMVNTEAFF. CDR3 in DNA: TGTGCCTGGAGTGTAGGTGTGCGGATGGTGAACACTGAAGCTTTCTTT.

V usage is TRBV28 and J usage is TRBJ1-4; tentative D call: TRBD1 (5 bases). The CDR3 has 18 amino acids. Looked up from germline, CDR1 is MDHEN and CDR2 is SYDVKM. The V end was cut by 6 bases, the J end by 3 bases, with 23 bases between. The CDR3 bases are TGTGCCAGCAGACCCCCCCCGGGGCTCGGTCGAGCTAATGAAAAACTGTTTTTT. Its translation is CASRPPPGLGRANEKLFF.

This clone was recorded once. The chain is built from TRBV27 and TRBJ1-1; D is ambiguous. This CDR3 comprises 12 residues. V gave up 5 bases and J gave up 9 bases, with 13 bases separating them. Germline loops: CDR1 MNHEY, CDR2 SMNVEV (reference sequence). CDR3 sequence (DNA): TGTGCCAGCAGTCACCCCGGCCTTAAAGCTTTCTTT. Its translation: CASSHPGLKAFF.

This clone was detected only a few times. The chain employs TRBV9 and TRBJ2-7, with no clear D. This CDR3 region has 11 residues. Trimming took off 3 bases at V and 3 bases at J, with 4 bases between the two ends. Germline V CDR1 and CDR2: SGDLS, YYNGEE. CDR3 region: CASSAGYEQYF. CDR3 in DNA: TGTGCCAGCAGCGCCGGCTACGAGCAGTACTTC. The complete variable domain, with remaining parts taken from reference TRBV9 and TRBJ2-7, reads DSGVTQTPKHLITATGQRVTLRCSPRSGDLSVYWYQQSLDQGLQFLIQYYNGEERAKGNILERFSAQQFPDLHSELNLSSLELGDSALYFCASSAGYEQYFGPGTRLTVT.

This clone came up a few times. The gene calls are TRBV28 and TRBJ1-4; tentatively, D is TRBD1 (5 bases). The germline V gene has CDR1 MDHEN and CDR2 SYDVKM. The CDR3 covers 14 residues. The ends were cut back, 2 bases at V and 7 bases at J, with 11 bases in the middle. The CDR3 region is CASSLAGGSEKLFF. CDR3 DNA sequence: TGTGCCAGCAGTTTAGCCGGGGGAAGTGAAAAACTGTTTTTT.

The chain uses TRBV6-5 and TRBJ2-2; D remains ambiguous. Germline V gene data show CDR1 as MNHEY and CDR2 as SVGAGI. Between the trimmed V and J ends, which lost 8 bases and 1 base, there was a span of 11 bases. The CDR3 loop spans 14 amino acids. In DNA, the CDR3 is TGTGCCAGCGCCGCTTCGGAGAACACCGGGGAGCTGTTTTTT. It yields the protein CASAASENTGELFF.

The chain joins TRBV30 to TRBJ1-6; 9 bases map to TRBD1. J lost 10 bases, V lost 3 bases, and 4 bases had no gene match. CDR3 length: 13 amino acids. Looked up from germline, CDR1 is GTSNPN and CDR2 is SVGIG (reference sequence). CDR3 loop: CAWRGQGGSPLHF. The CDR3 nucleotides are TGTGCCTGGAGGGGACAGGGCGGGTCACCCCTCCACTTT.

The V gene is TRBV9, the J gene TRBJ2-3, with TRBD2 identical over 7 bases. Germline V gene sequence: CDR1 SGDLS, CDR2 YYNGEE. J lost 2 bases, V lost 4 bases, and 10 bases had no gene match. CDR3 length: 16 amino acids. CDR3 residues: CASSKEGGLVTDTQYF. CDR3 sequence (DNA): TGTGCCAGCAGCAAAGAAGGAGGACTAGTCACAGATACGCAGTATTTT.

With respect to this clone: Within the sample, other DNA sequences also encode this same CDR3. The V gene is TRBV9, the J gene TRBJ2-3; D not resolved. Germline assignment: CDR1 SGDLS and CDR2 YYNGEE. The CDR3 runs 14 residues. Trimming removed 0 bases from V and 0 bases from J, with 5 bases in between. CDR3 in DNA: TGTGCCAGCAGCGTAGAGGGAAGCACAGATACGCAGTATTTT. This translates into CASSVEGSTDTQYF.